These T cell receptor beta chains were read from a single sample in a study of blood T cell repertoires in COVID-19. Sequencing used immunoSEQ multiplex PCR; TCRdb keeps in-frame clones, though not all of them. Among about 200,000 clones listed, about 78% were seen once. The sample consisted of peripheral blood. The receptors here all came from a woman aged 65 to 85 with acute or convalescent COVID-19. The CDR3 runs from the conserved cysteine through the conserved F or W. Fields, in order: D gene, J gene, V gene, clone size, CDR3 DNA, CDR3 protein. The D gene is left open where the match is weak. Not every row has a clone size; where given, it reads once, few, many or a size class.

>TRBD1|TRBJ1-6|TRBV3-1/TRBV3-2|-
TGTGCCAGCAGCCAAAGGACAGGTGGGGATTCACCCCTCCACTTT
CASSQRTGGDSPLHF
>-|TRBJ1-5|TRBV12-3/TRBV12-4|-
TGTGCCAGCAGCGCAGGGGTTCAGCCCCAGCATTTT
CASSAGVQPQHF
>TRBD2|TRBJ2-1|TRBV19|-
TGTGCCAGTAGTCAGAGACTAGCGGGAGGGAAGAGCTCCTACAATGAGCAGTTCTTC
CASSQRLAGGKSSYNEQFF
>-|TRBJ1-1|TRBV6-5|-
TGTGCCAGCAGCTCCCTAGAACTTGGGGCGACTGAAGCTTTCTTT
CASSSLELGATEAFF
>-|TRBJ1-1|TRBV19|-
TGTGCCAGTAGTATCGGAGGAAACCTGAACACTGAAGCTTTCTTT
CASSIGGNLNTEAFF
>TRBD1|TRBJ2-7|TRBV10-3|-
TGTGCCATCGATGCAGGGGGCAGGGAGCAGTACTTC
CAIDAGGREQYF
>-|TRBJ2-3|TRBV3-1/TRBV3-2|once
TGTGCCAGCGAGGGACTCAGCACAGATACGCAGTATTTT
CASEGLSTDTQYF
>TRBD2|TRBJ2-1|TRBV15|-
TGTGCCACCAGCGAACCTAGCGGGAGGACCGACAATGAGCAGTTCTTC
CATSEPSGRTDNEQFF
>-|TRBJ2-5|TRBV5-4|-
TGTGCCAGCAGCAACGACAGGTTACAAGAGACCCAGTACTTC
CASSNDRLQETQYF
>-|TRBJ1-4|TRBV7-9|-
TGTGCCAGCAGCTGGGACCGGGGGAAACTGTTTTTT
CASSWDRGKLFF
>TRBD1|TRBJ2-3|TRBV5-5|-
TGTGCCAGCAGCCCCCCCCCAGACAGGGCAGCGCAGTATTTT
CASSPPPDRAAQYF
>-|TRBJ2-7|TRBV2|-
TGTGCCAGCAGTGAAGCGCGGGTAGTTGGTTTCGACGAGCAGTACTTC
CASSEARVVGFDEQYF
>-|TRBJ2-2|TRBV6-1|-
TGTGCCAGCGAACAGGGAACCGCGAACACCGGGGAGCTGTTTTTT
CASEQGTANTGELFF
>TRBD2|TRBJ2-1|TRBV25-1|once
TGTGCCAGCAGTGCTCCAACTAGCGGGAGTTACAATGAGCAGTTCTTC
CASSAPTSGSYNEQFF
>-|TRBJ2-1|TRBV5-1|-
TGCGCCAGCAGCTTGATACAGCTATACAATGAGCAGTTCTTC
CASSLIQLYNEQFF
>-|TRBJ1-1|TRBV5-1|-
TGCGCCAGCAGCTTGCCAGGGGTAAATGAAGCTTTCTTT
CASSLPGVNEAFF
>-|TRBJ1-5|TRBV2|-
TGTGCCAGCCGAAGGGGAAGCAATCAGCCCCAGCATTTT
CASRRGSNQPQHF
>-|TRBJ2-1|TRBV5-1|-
TGCGCCAGCAGCTTAGTGCCGGGTGAGCAGTTCTTC
CASSLVPGEQFF
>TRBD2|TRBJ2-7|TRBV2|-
TGTGCCAGCAGCGCAGTACCGGGACAGAGAAAACTAGCGGGAGGCCAAGAGCAGTACTTC
CASSAVPGQRKLAGGQEQYF
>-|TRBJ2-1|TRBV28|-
TGTGCCAGCAGTTTGCGGGAAGACTACAATGAGCAGTTCTTC
CASSLREDYNEQFF
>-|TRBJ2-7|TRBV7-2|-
TGTGCCAGCAGCTTCCAGCGGGTCCAGTACTTC
CASSFQRVQYF
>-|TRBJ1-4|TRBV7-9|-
TGTGCCAGCAGACTCGGGACTAATGAAAAACTGTTTTTT
CASRLGTNEKLFF
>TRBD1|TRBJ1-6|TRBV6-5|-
TGTGCCAGTTGGGACAGGGATTCACCCCTCCACTTT
CASWDRDSPLHF
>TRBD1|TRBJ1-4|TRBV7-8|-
TGTGCCAGCAGCTTAGAACCGGCAGGGGGGAATGAAAAACTGTTTTTT
CASSLEPAGGNEKLFF
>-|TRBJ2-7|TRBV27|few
TGTGCCAGCAGCCCAGGAGGACTGATACCCTACGAGCAGTACTTC
CASSPGGLIPYEQYF
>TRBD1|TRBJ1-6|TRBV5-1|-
TGCGCCAGCAGCTTGGAAATGGCAGGGGGGAATTCACCCCTCCACTTT
CASSLEMAGGNSPLHF
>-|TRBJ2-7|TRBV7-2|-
TGTGCCAGCAGCCGGAGCTCCTACGAGCAGTACTTC
CASSRSSYEQYF
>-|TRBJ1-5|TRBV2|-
TGTGCCAGCAGTGGGTCCCGGGTACCGAATAGCAATCAGCCCCAGCATTTT
CASSGSRVPNSNQPQHF
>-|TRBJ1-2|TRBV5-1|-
TGCGCCAGCAGCTTGCAGGTCGGCTATGGCTACACCTTC
CASSLQVGYGYTF
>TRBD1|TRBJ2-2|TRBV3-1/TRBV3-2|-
TGTGCCAGCAGCCAAGACGGGCAGGGGGCTTCGAACACCGGGGAGCTGTTTTTT
CASSQDGQGASNTGELFF
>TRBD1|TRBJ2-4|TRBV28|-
TGTGCCAGCAGTTTTAACTTGGACAGGGTAGCCAAAAACATTCAGTACTTC
CASSFNLDRVAKNIQYF
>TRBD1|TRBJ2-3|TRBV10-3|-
TGTGCCATCAACTCCGGGACAGGGAACACAGATACGCAGTATTTT
CAINSGTGNTDTQYF
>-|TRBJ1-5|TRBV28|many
TGTGCCAGCAGCGCCCGGACATCGCAGCCCCAGCATTTT
CASSARTSQPQHF
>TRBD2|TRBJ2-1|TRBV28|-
TGTGCCAGCATGACTAGCGGGTGGAGCTCCTACAATGAGCAGTTCTTC
CASMTSGWSSYNEQFF
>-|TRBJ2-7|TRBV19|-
TGTGCCAGTAGTCTACAGGGATACTACGAGCAGTACTTC
CASSLQGYYEQYF
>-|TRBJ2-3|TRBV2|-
TGTGCCACCGCGATCACAGATACGCAGTATTTT
CATAITDTQYF
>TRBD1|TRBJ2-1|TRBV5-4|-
TGTGCCAGCAGCTGGACATCGACAGGGAAATCCTACAATGAGCAGTTCTTC
CASSWTSTGKSYNEQFF
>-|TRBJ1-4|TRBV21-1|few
TGTGCCAAAAGGGGGCAGGTAAATGAAAAACTGTTTTTT
CAKRGQVNEKLFF